The T cell receptor (beta chain) described here comes from a study of regulatory T cells in long-lasting Graves disease. Time point reported: newly diagnosed GD, antithyroid drugs for less than 3 months. Isolated PBMC RNA provided the starting material for the TCR library. Sequencing libraries for TCR beta were prepared with iRepertoire HTBI primers and Arm-PCR of CDR3 regions. TCRdb used MiXCR to reprocess the multiplex PCR reads, holding one entry per CDR3 protein. The sample contains 400,000 to 550,000 distinct CDR3 sequences, under 15% of which appear only once. This clonotype has more than one count but fewer than ten. V was clipped by 8 bases and J by 4 bases, with 14 bases between them. The CDR3 length is 14 residues. From germline, CDR1 is SEHNR and CDR2 FQNEAQ (reference sequence). The same specimen was also included in a second study, on T cells in Graves' hyperthyroidism and ophthalmopathy.

The chain links TRBV7-9 to TRBJ2-2; either TRBD1 or TRBD2 may supply D (5 bases each). This sample comprised peripheral blood mononuclear cells (PBMCs), obtained at new diagnosis, from a patient treated with antithyroid drugs. The TCR comes from a woman aged 25 to 39 with Graves disease. Here the CDR3 reads CASREGSSTGELFF. CDR3 bases: TGTGCCAGCCGCGAGGGGAGTAGCACCGGGGAGCTGTTTTTT.